This paragraph reports one T cell receptor beta chain. Which antigen it targets is not known. No much larger clonotype is one base removed from it; base qualities were not supplied. Using the deep immunoSEQ assay, TCR CDR3 regions were amplified from genomic DNA by multiplex PCR. Extracted genomic DNA from each cell subset was distributed evenly across all wells of several immunoSEQ 96-well plates, and each plate was treated as a replicate. For sorted subsets, 200 ng of genomic DNA, equivalent to roughly 33,000 T cell genomes, went into each replicate PCR. The purified libraries were quantified using a Qubit 3.0 fluorometer, sized with a Bioanalyzer 2100, and then quantified again using the KAPA Library Quantification kit. Each immunoSEQ 96-well plate was sequenced on its own single-read 150-cycle Illumina NextSeq 550 flow cell. As for the authors' bioinformatics: The immunoSEQ output contained only junctional sequences without quality scores, so filtering could not match that applied to full-length reads. Sequences were annotated with PyIR, a Python wrapper for IgBLAST v1.9, and V/J genes and CDR3 were assigned using IMGT germline references. Reads were removed for weak V/J assignments (E-value above 1e-6), missing CDR3, stop codons, out-of-frame junctions, or ambiguous translated residues. A V3J clonotype was defined by an identical inferred V gene, J gene, and CDR3 amino acid sequence. To compute the percentage overlap between repertoires, the number of shared unique clonotypes was divided by the size of the smaller repertoire. Richness of each repertoire was evaluated using RTK rarefaction, the Chao1 estimator, and Recon v2.1 estimates of unobserved clonotypes. Generation probabilities were computed with OLGA for all TCRbeta clonotypes obtained by the gDNA method from several donors. The clones in this table, taken by TCRdb from immuneACCESS, are in-frame only. Not every clone is retained; where verified, under half of the shortfall comes from an unresolved V gene, and the cause of the rest is unknown. The D gene and trimming were derived from the DNA, and the V and J assignments and clone size from that table. The sample data list some 660,000 clones, and 73% of these were observed just once. 1.5% to 2% of the sample comes from the top ten.

Healthy HIV-negative adults with no recently reported acute infections or vaccinations were included as donors. Only Caucasian adults living in Nashville, Tennessee, USA were represented among the donors. CD4+ T cells were enriched by magnetic negative selection; naive cells were then positively selected on CD45RA, and the negative fraction formed the memory subset. After blood collection by leukapheresis, PBMCs were isolated using Ficoll-Histopaque density gradient centrifugation and then cryopreserved in the vapor phase of liquid nitrogen. Analytical flow cytometry was used to check the purity and quantity of every magnetically sorted T cell population. Genomic DNA was isolated from each sorted fraction and quantified by UV absorbance on a Nanodrop 2000c. The data derive from a study of shared clonotypes between healthy human individuals (dated by TCRdb to the early 2020s). Regarding the complete study: Two women and a few men aged 18 to 49 years were included in the cohort. For each donor, three plates each were used for CD4 naive and CD4 memory, two plates were used for CD8 naive, and one plate was used for CD8 memory. Blood TCR repertoires of about 5 healthy adults were deeply sequenced to estimate repertoire size and the extent of clonotype sharing between individuals. Libraries were prepared and TCR repertoires were sequenced by different laboratories using diverse techniques, in order to increase sequencing depth and limit assay-specific biases. Per donor, leukapheresis produced somewhere between about 0.85 and 10 billion PBMCs. Points the paper makes about the study in general: Pairwise subsampling indicated that sequencing depth was expected to affect the degree of clonotype sharing among donors. Rarefaction of sorted-subset datasets indicated incomplete sequencing despite the large sequencing depth. Only blood was sampled, and tissue TCR repertoires likely differ from those in blood. Naive subsets generally had larger estimated clonotype richness than memory subsets did. Because the study included only a small number of donors, the genetic and exposure-history diversity represented was limited. Across four donors, approximately 5% of naive CD4, roughly 3.5% of naive CD8, 2.3% of memory CD4, and 0.3% to 0.45% of memory CD8 clonotypes were shared. Compared with non-shared clonotypes, clonotypes shared by all four sorted-subset donors had higher generation probabilities.

The sequencing sample was made of memory CD4+ T cells sorted from blood. The sample's cell subset or site label, decoded: CD45RA-negative fraction. This sequence was found in a woman aged 30 to 39 in good health.

The CDR3 corresponds to CASSLGRLASDTQYF. Here is the DNA: TGTGCCAGCAGCTTAGGGAGACTAGCCTCAGATACGCAGTATTTT. The sequence is built from TRBV7-9 and TRBJ2-3; a stretch of 7 junction bases matches TRBD2. Reading from cysteine to phenylalanine, the CDR3 counts 15 amino acids. The kept DNA is CDR3 alone, 45 bases in frame from the first base. V trim: 1 base; J trim: 4 bases; unmatched bases: 5. Taken from the germline V gene (reference sequence), the CDR1 and CDR2 loops are SEHNR and FQNEAQ.